One sample yielded the 12 T cell receptor beta chains listed below, sequenced in a study of T-cell reconstitution after alpha-beta-depleted transplantation in children. TCRbeta library preparation incorporated unique molecular identifiers. One entry per CDR3 protein results from TCRdb running MiXCR on the PCR reads. Among 200,000 to 250,000 distinct CDR3 sequences, approximately 9% were seen once, and the ten largest hold less than 8%. The sample here was PBMCs from the stem cell graft donor, taken from the stem cell graft. These receptors came from a human donor who donated a stem cell graft to a child with acute lymphoblastic leukemia.

This clonotype was seen at least ten times. The CDR3 region is CASSWSSYNQPQHF. The CDR3 DNA is TGTGCCAGCAGTTGGTCGAGCTATAATCAGCCCCAGCATTTT. J is TRBJ1-5 and V is TRBV12-3 or TRBV12-4, with unresolved D. V was trimmed by 4 bases and J by 4 bases, leaving 11 bases between them. CDR3 size: 14 residues.

This clonotype was counted only a few times. The chain carries TRBV9 and TRBJ1-1; TRBD1 agrees at 9 bases. CDR1 SGDLS and CDR2 YYNGEE come from the germline V gene. The J segment lost 7 bases and the V segment lost 5 bases, leaving 12 bases of the junction unmatched. The CDR3 extends over 15 amino acids. CDR3 sequence: CASRGPSGTGNEAFF. CDR3 DNA: TGTGCCAGCAGAGGCCCGTCGGGGACAGGGAATGAAGCTTTCTTT.

This clonotype was recorded many times. CDR3 in amino acids: CSASLGAGQPQHF. The CDR3 DNA reads as TGCAGTGCTAGTTTGGGGGCGGGTCAGCCCCAGCATTTT. The chain has TRBV20-1 and TRBJ1-5; D possibly corresponds to TRBD1 (6 bases). Trimming removed 3 bases from V and 6 bases from J, with 12 bases in between. The CDR3 is made up of 13 amino acids. CDR1 and CDR2 from the germline V gene are DFQATT and SNEGSKA (reference sequence).

This clonotype was detected only a few times. This chain uses TRBV2 with TRBJ1-6, with 7 bases lining up with TRBD1. The CDR3 is 13 residues long. CDR1 is SNHLY and CDR2 is FYNNEI in the germline V gene. V shed 6 bases and J 7 bases; nucleotides not matched to a gene: 3. In DNA form, the CDR3 reads TGTGCCAGCAGGACAGGGCCAAATTCACCCCTCCACTTT. As protein: CASRTGPNSPLHF.

The chain recombines TRBV5-5 with TRBJ2-1, with 8 positions matching TRBD2. V shed 0 bases, J shed 4 bases, and the junction held 3 bases outside the gene matches. Germline V CDR1 and CDR2: SGHKS, YYEKEE (reference sequence). The CDR3 contains 15 residues. CDR3 residues: CASSLGRGEYNEQFF. CDR3 in DNA: TGTGCCAGCAGCTTGGGGCGGGGGGAGTACAATGAGCAGTTCTTC.

This clonotype was recorded at least ten times. The chain recombines TRBV7-6 with TRBJ2-2, with 11 bases lining up with TRBD2. Germline V gene lookup returns CDR1 SGHVS and CDR2 FNYEAQ. The V segment lost 5 bases and the J segment 5 bases; nucleotides outside the gene matches: 7. This CDR3 spans 16 amino acids. The DNA for the CDR3 is TGTGCCAGCAGCCGGGGACTAGCGGAGTATACCGGGGAGCTGTTTTTT. It encodes CASSRGLAEYTGELFF.

Comments on this clonotype: A read error may produce the germline difference seen at one junction end. This chain joins TRBV5-1 and TRBJ1-4, with 7 bases fitting TRBD1. The germline CDR1 and CDR2 sequences are SGHRS and YFSETQ. The CDR3 has 14 amino acids. The CDR3 here is CASSQTGSNEKPFF. CDR3 sequence (DNA): TGCGCCAGCAGCCAGACAGGGAGTAATGAAAAACCGTTTTTT.

The gene calls are TRBV20-1 and TRBJ2-5, with a weak D call TRBD2 (5 bases). Germline-derived CDR1 and CDR2 are DFQATT and SNEGSKA (reference sequence). The CDR3 runs 14 residues. The CDR3 here is CSSYPYVGDETQYF. The CDR3 DNA reads TGCAGCTCTTACCCGTATGTCGGGGATGAGACCCAGTACTTC.

V is TRBV24-1 and J is TRBJ2-5; no clear D gene. The germline CDR1 and CDR2 sequences are KGHDR and SFDVKD. V lost 4 bases and J lost 1, with 9 bases in between. The CDR3 totals 14 residues. The CDR3 is CATSDTTLQETQYF. As DNA, the CDR3 is TGTGCCACCAGTGACACGACACTCCAAGAGACCCAGTACTTC.

This clonotype was picked up many times. This CDR3 is CASREALSGTDTQYF. The CDR3 bases are TGCGCCAGCAGGGAAGCTCTTAGCGGCACAGATACGCAGTATTTT. The chain links TRBV5-1 to TRBJ2-3, with D maybe TRBD2 (5 bases). Germline CDR1 reads SGHRS; CDR2 reads YFSETQ. The germline V and J ends were trimmed by 5 bases and 1 base, with 14 bases remaining between them. This CDR3 comprises 15 residues.

This clonotype was seen many times. The chain links TRBV12-3 or TRBV12-4 to TRBJ1-2; possibly TRBD1 for D (5 bases). This CDR3 contains 14 residues. Trimming took 0 bases from V and 2 from J, leaving 7 bases between them. The CDR3 DNA reads as TGTGCCAGCAGTTTAGCGGGGGACAACTATGGCTACACCTTC. It is translated as CASSLAGDNYGYTF.

This chain connects TRBV19 to TRBJ2-7; 10 bases align to TRBD1. J gave up 1 base and V 6 bases, and 3 bases lay outside the gene matches. Per the germline V gene, CDR1 is LNHDA and CDR2 is SQIVND (reference sequence). This CDR3 has 14 amino acids. The CDR3 protein is CASSGDRGSYEQYF. The CDR3 DNA reads TGTGCCAGTAGCGGGGACAGGGGATCCTACGAGCAGTACTTC.